The clone carrying this TCR beta chain was counted a single time. The germline V gene encodes CDR1 SGHVS and CDR2 FQNEAQ. V was clipped by 5 bases and J by 13 bases, with 20 bases between them. CDR3 size: 14 residues. Authors' analysis steps: For nucleated cells, counts were estimated from reference gene primer amplification. Libraries were prepared by immunoSEQ multiplex PCR; TCRdb keeps only in-frame clonotypes and omits some of them. Clone size and the V and J calls come from that table; the DNA yielded D and trimming. Of about 300,000 clones in the sample, about 91% were seen once. The sample belongs to a study of blood T cell repertoires in COVID-19. At the level of the study: There were acute and convalescent COVID-19 samples, and they came from the United States, Italy and Spain. In each case, the material was cDNA or gDNA derived from T cells, B-cell-depleted T cells, or PBMCs.

Specimen: peripheral blood. The chain links TRBV7-8 to TRBJ1-4; D ambiguous. This sequence originates from a woman aged 25 to 39 with COVID-19, enrolled during active disease. Here the CDR3 DNA reads TGTGCCAGCAGCCTCTTTACTGAGGAGAATATACTGTTTTTT. It specifies CASSLFTEENILFF.